The 9 T cell receptor beta chains given below trace back to one sample, sequenced in a study of CD8+ T cells in alopecia areata. Sequencing relied on a cDNA template that was reverse transcribed from extracted RNA. Sequencing used immunoSEQ multiplex PCR; TCRdb keeps in-frame clones, though not all of them. This table has about 220,000 clones, about 50% appearing once. Described treatment: oral pan-JAK inhibitor, 5-10 mg twice daily. The source material was CD4+ T cells sorted from blood, sampled at week 4, from a patient treated with tofacitinib. The receptors come from a human donor with alopecia areata.

This clone came up once. The V and J genes are TRBV27 and TRBJ1-1; possible D gene TRBD1, 5 bases. Germline V gene data show CDR1 as MNHEY and CDR2 as SMNVEV (reference sequence). The CDR3 has 13 residues. Trimming removed 10 bases from V and 6 bases from J, with 18 bases in between. CDR3 amino acids: CAITHPGGAEAFF. The DNA for the CDR3 is TGTGCCATTACACACCCGGGGGGGGCTGAAGCTTTCTTT.

For this clone: The sample holds other DNA sequences that translate to the same CDR3. The V and J genes are TRBV15 and TRBJ2-5; no clear D. V lost 0 bases and J 5 bases, leaving 7 bases between the germline ends. The CDR3 consists of 13 residues. Germline-derived CDR1 and CDR2 are LNHNV and YYDKDF (reference sequence). The CDR3 is CATSREPLETQYF. The CDR3 DNA is TGTGCCACCAGCAGAGAGCCTCTGGAGACCCAGTACTTC.

Comment on this clone: The CDR3 does not end in the conserved phenylalanine or tryptophan, so this is likely a read error. V usage is TRBV15 and J usage is TRBJ2-3; D may match TRBD1 or TRBD2 (5 bases each). There are 15 residues in the CDR3. CDR1 is LNHNV, CDR2 YYDKDF, per germline (reference sequence). The V gene lost 6 bases and the J gene lost 3 bases, with 16 bases spanning the gap. The CDR3 DNA is TGTGCCACCAGACCACTTGGGGGAAGGACAGATACGCAGTATCTT. It translates to CATRPLGGRTDTQYL.

This clone was observed a handful of times. This sequence joins TRBV30 and TRBJ1-1, with D maybe TRBD1 (6 bases). Germline assignment: CDR1 GTSNPN and CDR2 SVGIG (reference sequence). With 2 bases removed from V and 3 bases from J, the gap between germline ends came to 13 bases. The CDR3 runs 14 residues. This chain's CDR3 is CAWSYRASDTEAFF. The CDR3 coding sequence is TGTGCCTGGAGTTACAGGGCCTCGGACACTGAAGCTTTCTTT.

In this sample, this clone turned up a few times. The J gene is TRBJ1-6, the V gene TRBV6-5; D is uncertain. The V end lost 0 bases, the J end lost 8 bases, and 14 bases lay between the germline ends. The CDR3 totals 16 residues. Germline V gene lookup returns CDR1 MNHEY and CDR2 SVGAGI. DNA of the CDR3: TGTGCCAGCAGTTACTCGAGTGTTACCGAGGATTCACCCCTCCACTTT. Protein sequence: CASSYSSVTEDSPLHF.

The CDR3 spells CASSVAGWSYNEQFF. In DNA form, the CDR3 reads TGTGCCAGCAGCGTAGCGGGGTGGTCCTACAATGAGCAGTTCTTC. This chain connects TRBV25-1 to TRBJ2-1; TRBD2 matches at 8 bases. Germline CDR1 and CDR2: MGHDK and SYGVNS. CDR3 length: 15 residues. With V trimmed by 6 bases and J by 1 base, 5 bases remained unmatched.

The chain links TRBV4-3 to TRBJ1-1; a weak D match, TRBD1 (5 bases). V was trimmed by 0 bases and J by 4 bases, leaving 12 bases between them. The CDR3 covers 15 residues. CDR1 and CDR2 from the germline V gene are LGHNA and YSLEER. For the CDR3, the DNA is TGCGCCAGCAGCCAAGAGGCAGGGTGGAGCACTGAAGCTTTCTTT. This sequence encodes CASSQEAGWSTEAFF.

The CDR3 DNA reads TGTGCCTGGAGTGTACCCACCGGGACAGGCCTCTATAATTCACCCCTCCACTTT. This encodes CAWSVPTGTGLYNSPLHF. The chain joins TRBV30 to TRBJ1-6; 8 bases align to TRBD1. This CDR3 is 18 amino acids long. Germline V gene data show CDR1 as GTSNPN and CDR2 as SVGIG (reference sequence). V was pared by 0 bases and J by 3 bases, with 10 bases of the junction left unmatched.

This clone has only one observation. J is TRBJ1-6 and V is TRBV9; 9 bases are shared with TRBD1. J lost 0 bases, V lost 3 bases, and 4 bases had no gene match. The CDR3 covers 17 residues. CDR1 and CDR2 from the germline V gene are SGDLS and YYNGEE. This chain's CDR3 is CASSGRDRDSYNSPLHF. The CDR3 bases are TGTGCCAGCAGCGGCCGGGACAGGGACTCCTATAATTCACCCCTCCACTTT.